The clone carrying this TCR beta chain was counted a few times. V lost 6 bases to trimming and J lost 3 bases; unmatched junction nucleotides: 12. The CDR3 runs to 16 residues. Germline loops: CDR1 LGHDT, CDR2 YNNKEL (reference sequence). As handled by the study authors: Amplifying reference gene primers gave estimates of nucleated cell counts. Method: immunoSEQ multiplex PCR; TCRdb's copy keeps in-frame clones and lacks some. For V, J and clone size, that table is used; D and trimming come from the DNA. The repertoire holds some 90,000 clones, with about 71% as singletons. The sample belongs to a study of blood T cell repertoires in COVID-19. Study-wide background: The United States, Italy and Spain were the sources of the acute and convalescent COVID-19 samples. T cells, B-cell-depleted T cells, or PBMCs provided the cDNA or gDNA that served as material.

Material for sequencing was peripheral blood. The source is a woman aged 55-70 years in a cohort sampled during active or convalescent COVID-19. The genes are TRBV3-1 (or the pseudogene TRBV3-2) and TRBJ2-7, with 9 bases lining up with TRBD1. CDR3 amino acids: CASRLTGTGRFYEQYF. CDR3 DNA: TGTGCCAGCAGACTTACCGGGACAGGGAGGTTCTACGAGCAGTACTTC.